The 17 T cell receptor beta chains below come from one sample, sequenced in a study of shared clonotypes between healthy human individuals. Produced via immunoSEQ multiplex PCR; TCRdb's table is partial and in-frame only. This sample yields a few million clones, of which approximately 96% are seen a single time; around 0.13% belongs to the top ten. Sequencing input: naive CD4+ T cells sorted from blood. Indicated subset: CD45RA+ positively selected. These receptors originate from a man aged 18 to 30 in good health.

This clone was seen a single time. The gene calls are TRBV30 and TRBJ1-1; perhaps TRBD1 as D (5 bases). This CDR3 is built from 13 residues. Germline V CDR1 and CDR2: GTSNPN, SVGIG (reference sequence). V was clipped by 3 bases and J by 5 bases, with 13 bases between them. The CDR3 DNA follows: TGTGCCTGGAGAGGGGCCCCACAGACTGAAGCTTTCTTT. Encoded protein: CAWRGAPQTEAFF.

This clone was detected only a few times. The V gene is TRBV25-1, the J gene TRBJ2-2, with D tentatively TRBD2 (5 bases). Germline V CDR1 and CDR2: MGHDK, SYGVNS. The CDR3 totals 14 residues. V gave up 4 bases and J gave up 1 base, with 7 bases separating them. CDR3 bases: TGTGCCAGCAGTGTGAGGGAGAACACCGGGGAGCTGTTTTTT. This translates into CASSVRENTGELFF.

CDR3 nucleotides: TGTGCCAGCAGTTTACCCCTTCGGGGGGGAGATGGCTACACCTTC. Its protein product is CASSLPLRGGDGYTF. The chain recombines TRBV7-9 with TRBJ1-2, with TRBD1 as a possible D gene (5 bases). There are 15 residues in the CDR3. V lost 6 bases, J lost 6 bases, and 20 bases lay in between. Per the germline V gene, CDR1 is SEHNR and CDR2 is FQNEAQ (reference sequence).

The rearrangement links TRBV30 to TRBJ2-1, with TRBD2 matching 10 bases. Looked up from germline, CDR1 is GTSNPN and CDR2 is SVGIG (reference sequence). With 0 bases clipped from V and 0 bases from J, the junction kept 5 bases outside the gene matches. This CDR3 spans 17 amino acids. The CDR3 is CAWSVLAGWSSYNEQFF. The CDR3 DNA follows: TGTGCCTGGAGTGTACTAGCGGGGTGGAGCTCCTACAATGAGCAGTTCTTC.

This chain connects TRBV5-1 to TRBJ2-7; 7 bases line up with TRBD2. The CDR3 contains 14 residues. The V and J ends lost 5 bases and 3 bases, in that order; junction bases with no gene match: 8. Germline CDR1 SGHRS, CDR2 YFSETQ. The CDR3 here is CASSLKSGVYEQYF. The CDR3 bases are TGCGCCAGCAGTTTAAAGAGCGGGGTCTACGAGCAGTACTTC.

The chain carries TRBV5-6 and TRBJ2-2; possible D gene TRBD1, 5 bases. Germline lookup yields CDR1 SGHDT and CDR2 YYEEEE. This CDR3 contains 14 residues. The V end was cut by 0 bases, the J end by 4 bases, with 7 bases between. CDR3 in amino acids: CASSLVDSTGELFF. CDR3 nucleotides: TGTGCCAGCAGCTTGGTTGACAGCACCGGGGAGCTGTTTTTT.

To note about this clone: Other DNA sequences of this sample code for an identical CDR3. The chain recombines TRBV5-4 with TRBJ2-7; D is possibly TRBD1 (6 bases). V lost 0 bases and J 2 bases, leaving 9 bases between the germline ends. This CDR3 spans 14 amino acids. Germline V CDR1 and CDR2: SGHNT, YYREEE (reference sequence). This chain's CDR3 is CASSLGAGAYEQYF. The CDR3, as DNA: TGTGCCAGCAGCTTGGGTGCAGGGGCCTACGAGCAGTACTTC.

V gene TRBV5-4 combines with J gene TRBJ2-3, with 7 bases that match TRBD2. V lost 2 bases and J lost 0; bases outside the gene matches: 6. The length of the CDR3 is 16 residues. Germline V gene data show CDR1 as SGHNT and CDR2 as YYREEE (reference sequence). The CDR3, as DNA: TGTGCCAGCAGCTTAAGTCGGGGGGAAAGCACAGATACGCAGTATTTT. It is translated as CASSLSRGESTDTQYF.

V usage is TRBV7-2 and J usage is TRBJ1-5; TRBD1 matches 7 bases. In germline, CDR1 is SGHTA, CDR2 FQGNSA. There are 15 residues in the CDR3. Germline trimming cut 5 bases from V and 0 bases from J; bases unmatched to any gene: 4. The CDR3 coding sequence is TGTGCCAGCAGCCCACAGGGGTCTAGCAATCAGCCCCAGCATTTT. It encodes CASSPQGSSNQPQHF.

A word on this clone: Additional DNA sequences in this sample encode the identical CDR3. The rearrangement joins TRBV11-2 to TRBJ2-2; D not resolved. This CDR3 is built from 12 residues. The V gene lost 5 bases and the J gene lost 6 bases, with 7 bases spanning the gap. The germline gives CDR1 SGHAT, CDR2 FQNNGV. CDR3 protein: CASSPGPGELFF. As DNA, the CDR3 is TGTGCCAGCAGCCCAGGTCCCGGGGAGCTGTTTTTT. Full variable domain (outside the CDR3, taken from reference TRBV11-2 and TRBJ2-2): EAGVAQSPRYKIIEKRQSVAFWCNPISGHATLYWYQQILGQGPKLLIQFQNNGVVDDSQLPKDRFSAERLKGVDSTLKIQPAKLEDSAVYLCASSPGPGELFFGEGSRLTVL.

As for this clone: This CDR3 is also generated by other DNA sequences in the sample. CDR3 nucleotides: TGTGCCAGCAGTCCCACCACAGATACGCAGTATTTT. As protein: CASSPTTDTQYF. The J gene is TRBJ2-3, the V gene TRBV27; D is uncertain. Trimming cost V 5 bases and J 2 bases, with 5 bases left between them. Germline V gene lookup returns CDR1 MNHEY and CDR2 SMNVEV (reference sequence). The CDR3 runs to 12 residues.

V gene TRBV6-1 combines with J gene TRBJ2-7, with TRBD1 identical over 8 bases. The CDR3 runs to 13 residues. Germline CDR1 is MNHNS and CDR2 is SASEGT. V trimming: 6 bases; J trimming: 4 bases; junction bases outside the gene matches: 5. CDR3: CASSRDRNYEQYF. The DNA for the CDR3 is TGTGCCAGCAGCCGGGACAGGAATTACGAGCAGTACTTC.

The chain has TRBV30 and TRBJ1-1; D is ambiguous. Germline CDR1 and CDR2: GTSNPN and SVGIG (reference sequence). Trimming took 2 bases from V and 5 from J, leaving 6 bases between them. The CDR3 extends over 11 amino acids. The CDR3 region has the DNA TGTGCCTGGAGTTTCGAGACTGAAGCTTTCTTT. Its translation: CAWSFETEAFF.

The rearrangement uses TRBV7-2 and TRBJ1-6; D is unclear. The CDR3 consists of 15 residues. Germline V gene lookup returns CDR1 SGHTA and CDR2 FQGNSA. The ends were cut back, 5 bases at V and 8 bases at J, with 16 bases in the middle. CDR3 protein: CASSRQAGVDSPLHF. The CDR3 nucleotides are TGTGCCAGCAGCCGCCAAGCCGGGGTGGATTCACCCCTCCACTTT.

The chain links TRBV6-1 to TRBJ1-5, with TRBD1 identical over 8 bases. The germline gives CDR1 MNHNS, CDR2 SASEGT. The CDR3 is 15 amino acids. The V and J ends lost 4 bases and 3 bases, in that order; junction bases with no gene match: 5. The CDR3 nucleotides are TGTGCCAGCAGTGGACAGGGGATATCCAATCAGCCCCAGCATTTT. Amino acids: CASSGQGISNQPQHF.

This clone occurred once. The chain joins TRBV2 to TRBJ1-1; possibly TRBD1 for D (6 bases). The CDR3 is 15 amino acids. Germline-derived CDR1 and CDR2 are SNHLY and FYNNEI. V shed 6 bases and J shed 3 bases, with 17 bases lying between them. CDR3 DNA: TGTGCCAGCAGACCCCTGTGGGGGCGGGACACTGAAGCTTTCTTT. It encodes CASRPLWGRDTEAFF.

The CDR3 protein is CASSHGLAGERRLGTQYF. DNA of the CDR3: TGTGCCAGCAGCCACGGACTAGCGGGAGAGAGGAGGTTGGGGACCCAGTACTTC. V is TRBV11-3 and J is TRBJ2-5; 13 bases line up with TRBD2. The CDR3 is 18 residues long. CDR1 and CDR2 from the germline V gene are SGHNT and YENEEA. The trim removed 5 bases at V and 7 bases at J, leaving 16 bases unmatched. The complete variable domain, with remaining parts taken from reference TRBV11-3 and TRBJ2-5, reads EAGVVQSPRYKIIEKKQPVAFWCNPISGHNTLYWYLQNLGQGPELLIRYENEEAVDDSQLPKDRFSAERLKGVDSTLKIQPAELGDSAVYLCASSHGLAGERRLGTQYFGPGTRLLVL.